One sample yielded the 10 T cell receptor beta chains listed below, sequenced in a study of blood T cell repertoires in COVID-19. Sequencing used immunoSEQ multiplex PCR; TCRdb keeps in-frame clones, though not all of them. The sample yields 280,000 or so clones, approximately 81% seen once. Sequenced input: PBMCs or T cells enriched from blood (not recorded which). All receptors derive from a woman in her 50s who had recovered from COVID-19.

The rearrangement links TRBV7-6 to TRBJ2-6, with D possibly matching TRBD1 (6 bases). This CDR3 has 15 amino acids. Per the germline V gene, CDR1 is SGHVS and CDR2 is FNYEAQ. V was pared by 5 bases and J by 2 bases, with 10 bases between. CDR3 DNA sequence: TGTGCCAGCAGCCTAAACAGGGCTGGGGCCAACGTCCTGACTTTC. Protein: CASSLNRAGANVLTF.

This sequence joins TRBV29-1 and TRBJ2-1; D might be TRBD2 (7 bases). The length of the CDR3 is 15 residues. Germline values: CDR1 SQVTM, CDR2 ANQGSEA. Trimming took 0 bases from V and 5 from J, leaving 14 bases between them. The CDR3 DNA reads TGCAGCGTTGAAGAAGGGGGGGGAACGGACAATGAGCAGTTCTTC. Its protein is CSVEEGGGTDNEQFF.

The gene calls are TRBV6-2 or TRBV6-3 and TRBJ1-5; D uncertain. Germline lookup yields CDR1 MNHEY and CDR2 SVGEGT. This CDR3 has 16 residues. V gave up 5 bases and J gave up 3 bases, with 17 bases separating them. CDR3 nucleotides: TGTGCCAGCAGTATAACCGGACGGAGGTTCAATCAGCCCCAGCATTTT. Its translation: CASSITGRRFNQPQHF.

The chain is built from TRBV12-3 or TRBV12-4 and TRBJ1-1; the D is unclear. Trimming left V 5 bases short and J 1 base short, with 5 bases between. The CDR3 extends over 12 amino acids. The CDR3 here is CASSPRNTEAFF. DNA for the CDR3: TGTGCCAGCAGTCCCCGGAACACTGAAGCTTTCTTT.

The chain couples TRBV27 to TRBJ2-7; a weak D match, TRBD1 (7 bases). This CDR3 is 16 amino acids long. Germline V CDR1 and CDR2: MNHEY, SMNVEV (reference sequence). The V end lost 2 bases, the J end lost 1 base, and 15 bases lay between the germline ends. CDR3 sequence (DNA): TGTGCCAGCAGTTTAGGGGCGGCAGGGGGGTCCTACGAGCAGTACTTC. Amino acids: CASSLGAAGGSYEQYF.

This chain joins TRBV18 and TRBJ2-4, with 8 bases that match TRBD2. Germline lookup yields CDR1 KGHSH and CDR2 LQKENI. The ends lost 0 bases at V and 0 bases at J; junction bases unmatched: 4. The CDR3 loop spans 17 amino acids. The CDR3 sequence: CASSPPAGGTAKNIQYF. CDR3 sequence (DNA): TGTGCCAGCTCACCACCCGCGGGGGGAACAGCCAAAAACATTCAGTACTTC.

The genes are TRBV4-1 and TRBJ1-2, with 8 bases lining up with TRBD1. From germline, CDR1 is MGHRA and CDR2 YSYEKL. Trimming removed 1 base from V and 0 bases from J; junction bases left unmatched: 7. The CDR3 totals 17 residues. CDR3 region: CASSQVPGQGPNYGYTF. The CDR3 bases are TGCGCCAGCAGCCAAGTTCCCGGACAGGGCCCTAACTATGGCTACACCTTC.

The V gene is TRBV10-1, the J gene TRBJ2-5; 9 positions match TRBD1. The length of the CDR3 is 15 residues. The V and J ends lost 4 bases and 2 bases, in that order; junction bases with no gene match: 5. CDR1 and CDR2 from the germline V gene are WNHNN and SYGVQD (reference sequence). In nucleotides, the CDR3 is TGCGCCAGCAGTGGGGGACAGGGCCGTCAAGAGACCCAGTACTTC. The encoded protein is CASSGGQGRQETQYF.

The chain joins TRBV6-5 to TRBJ1-2, with D maybe TRBD1 (5 bases). CDR3 length: 15 amino acids. CDR1 is MNHEY, CDR2 SVGAGI, per germline. The V end was cut by 2 bases, the J end by 4 bases, with 14 bases between. The CDR3, as DNA: TGTGCCAGCAGTTACGATTCGGGGGGACTCTATGGCTACACCTTC. Translation: CASSYDSGGLYGYTF.

This chain uses TRBV3-1 (or the pseudogene TRBV3-2) with TRBJ1-5; weak D call: TRBD1 (5 bases). The CDR3 covers 14 residues. Trimming took 4 bases from V and 6 from J, leaving 13 bases between them. CDR1 is LGHDT and CDR2 is YNNKEL in the germline V gene (reference sequence). The CDR3 protein is CASSRGEGRQPQHF. The CDR3 DNA follows: TGTGCCAGCAGCCGGGGGGAGGGGCGTCAGCCCCAGCATTTT.